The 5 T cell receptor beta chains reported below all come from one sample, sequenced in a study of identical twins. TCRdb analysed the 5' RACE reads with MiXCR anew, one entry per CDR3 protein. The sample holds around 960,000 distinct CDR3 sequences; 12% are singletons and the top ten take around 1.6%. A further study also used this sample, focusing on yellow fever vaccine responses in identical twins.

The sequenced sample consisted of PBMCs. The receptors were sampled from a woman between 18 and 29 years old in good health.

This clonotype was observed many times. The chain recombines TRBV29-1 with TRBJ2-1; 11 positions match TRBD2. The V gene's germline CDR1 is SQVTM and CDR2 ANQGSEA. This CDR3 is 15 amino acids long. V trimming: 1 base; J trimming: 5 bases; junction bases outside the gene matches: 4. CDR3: CSVEVAGGAHNEQFF. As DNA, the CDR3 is TGCAGCGTTGAAGTAGCGGGAGGGGCCCACAATGAGCAGTTCTTC.

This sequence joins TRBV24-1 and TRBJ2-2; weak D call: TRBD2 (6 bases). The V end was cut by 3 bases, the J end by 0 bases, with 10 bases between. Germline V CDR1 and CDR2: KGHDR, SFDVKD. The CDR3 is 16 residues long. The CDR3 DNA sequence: TGTGCCACCAGTGATACCGGGACTCCGAACACCGGGGAGCTGTTTTTT. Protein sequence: CATSDTGTPNTGELFF.

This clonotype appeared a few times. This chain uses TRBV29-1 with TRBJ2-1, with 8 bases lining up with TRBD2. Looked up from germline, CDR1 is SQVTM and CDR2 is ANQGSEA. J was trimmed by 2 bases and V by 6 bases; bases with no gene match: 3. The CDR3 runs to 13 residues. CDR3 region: CSVGGLAYNEQFF. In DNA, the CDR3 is TGCAGCGTGGGGGGACTAGCCTACAATGAGCAGTTCTTC.

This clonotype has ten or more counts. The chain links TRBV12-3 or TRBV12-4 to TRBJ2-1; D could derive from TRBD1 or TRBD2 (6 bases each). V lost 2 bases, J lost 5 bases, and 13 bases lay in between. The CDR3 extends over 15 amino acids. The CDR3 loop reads CASSLNGGPNNEQFF. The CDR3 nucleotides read TGTGCCAGCAGTTTAAACGGGGGCCCGAACAATGAGCAGTTCTTC.

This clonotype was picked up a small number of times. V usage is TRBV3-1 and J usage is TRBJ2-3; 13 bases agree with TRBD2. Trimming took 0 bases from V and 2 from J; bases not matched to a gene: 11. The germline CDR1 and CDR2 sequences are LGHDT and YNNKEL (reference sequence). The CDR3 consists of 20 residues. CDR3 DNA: TGTGCCAGCAGCCAAGATTGGTATGGACTAGCGGGGGACCTCACAGATACGCAGTATTTT. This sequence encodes CASSQDWYGLAGDLTDTQYF.